This T cell receptor beta chain originates from a study of regulatory T cells in long-lasting Graves disease. As to time point: newly diagnosed GD, antithyroid drugs for less than 3 months. TCR sequences were obtained from RNA taken from PBMCs. From germline, CDR1 is KGHDR and CDR2 SFDVKD. The CDR3 is 16 amino acids. V gave up 3 bases and J gave up 1 base; unmatched junction bases: 6. Investigators prepared the TCR beta libraries by applying iRepertoire HTBI primers and Arm-PCR of CDR3 regions. TCRdb re-called the multiplex PCR reads with MiXCR, one entry per CDR3 protein. The data show 500,000 or so distinct CDR3 sequences, roughly 15% seen once. The same sample was also used in a study of T cells in Graves' hyperthyroidism and ophthalmopathy.

The chain recombines TRBV24-1 with TRBJ2-5; TRBD2 aligns across 8 bases. This sequence was found in a man aged 40-49 years with Graves disease. Source: peripheral blood mononuclear cells (PBMCs), taken at new diagnosis, from a patient treated with antithyroid drugs. In nucleotides, the CDR3 is TGTGCCACCAGTGATGTCCGGGCGGGAGGCCAAGAGACCCAGTACTTC. Amino acids: CATSDVRAGGQETQYF.